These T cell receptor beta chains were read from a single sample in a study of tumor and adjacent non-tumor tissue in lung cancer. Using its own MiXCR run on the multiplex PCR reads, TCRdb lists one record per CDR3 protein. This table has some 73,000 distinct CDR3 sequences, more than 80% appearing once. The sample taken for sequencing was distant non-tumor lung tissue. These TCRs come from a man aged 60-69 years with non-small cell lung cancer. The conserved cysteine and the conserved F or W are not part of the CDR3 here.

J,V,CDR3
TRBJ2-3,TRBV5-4,ASPSPGDRSDTQY
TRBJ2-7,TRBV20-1,STSAITYERY
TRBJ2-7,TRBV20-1,SSILTVWGNYEQY
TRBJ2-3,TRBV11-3,DCSLESGVSSTDTQY
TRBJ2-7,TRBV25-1,ASSSGNRGSYEQY
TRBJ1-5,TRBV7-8,ASSFSTILGNQPQH
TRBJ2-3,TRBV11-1,ASNHRPDTQY
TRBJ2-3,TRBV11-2,ASIDSGTRDASGTDTQY
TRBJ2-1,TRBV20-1,SASDQQNPHNEQF
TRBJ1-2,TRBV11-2,ASSRPGQGIYGYT
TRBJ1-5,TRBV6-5,VSSHLQGSNQPQH
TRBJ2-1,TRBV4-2,ASSQGLVEYNNEHF
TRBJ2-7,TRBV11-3,ASSCRTVLTYEQY
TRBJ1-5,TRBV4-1,ASSQDPGEAPFQPQH
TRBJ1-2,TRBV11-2,VSSLDRGYGYT
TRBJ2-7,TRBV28,ASSTPDGYEQY
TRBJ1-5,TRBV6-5,ASNYSGRDSQPQH
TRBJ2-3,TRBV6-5,ASSYYAGGGDTQY
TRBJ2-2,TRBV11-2,ASSNTWGGQLF
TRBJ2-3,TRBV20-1,RARAEGPSGTQY
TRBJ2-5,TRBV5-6,ASILAAGKKTQY
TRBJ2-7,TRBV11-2,ARSTSSGGAREQY
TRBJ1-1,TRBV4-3,ASSQDHSQSNTVAF